This T cell receptor (beta chain) was observed in a study of control samples from healthy donors and cancer patients. The assay was immunoSEQ multiplex PCR, and TCRdb's table has in-frame clones only and misses some. In the table there are 110,000 to 150,000 clones, roughly 94% of which are singletons. The V gene lost 0 bases and the J gene lost 1 base, with 11 bases spanning the gap. Germline CDR1 is LGHNA and CDR2 is YSLEER. The CDR3 consists of 16 residues. The V and J genes are TRBV4-3 and TRBJ2-3; no definite D call. The origin of this receptor is a man aged 35 to 55 in good health. The specimen was blood. CDR3 nucleotides: TGCGCCAGCAGCCAAGACATGGGGATGGGCACAGATACGCAGTATTTT. This codes for CASSQDMGMGTDTQYF.